These T cell receptor beta chains were read from a single sample in a study of blood T cell repertoires in COVID-19. Measured with immunoSEQ multiplex PCR; TCRdb has only the in-frame clones, and not every one. The repertoire holds fewer than 300,000 clones, with around 82% as singletons. The sequenced sample was peripheral blood. The receptors derive from a person in their 70s with COVID-19, enrolled during active disease. Each CDR3 is given with its conserved first and last residue.

v_gene	j_gene	CDR3aa
TRBV6-5	TRBJ2-7	CASSYSFGTATYEQYF
TRBV6-2/TRBV6-3	TRBJ2-1	CASSYSRRGEQFF
TRBV18	TRBJ1-2	CASSPLSGPSHYGYTF
TRBV3-1/TRBV3-2	TRBJ2-1	CASSHVFSGNRNEQFF
TRBV7-9	TRBJ1-1	CASSTSFNRGRPTEAFF
TRBV7-9	TRBJ2-5	CASSLGGGQETQYF
TRBV4-3	TRBJ1-4	CARTGRAEKLFF
TRBV28	TRBJ2-5	CASSSRLAGGRETQYF
TRBV5-1	TRBJ2-1	CASTIAGVYNEQFF
TRBV7-9	TRBJ1-2	CASSLRTGTDNYGYTF
TRBV7-2	TRBJ2-3	CASSTGLGTDTQYF
TRBV2	TRBJ2-7	CASSQTGPIPYEQYF
TRBV24-1	TRBJ2-5	CATSDYPRETQYF
TRBV10-1	TRBJ1-2	CASRDIDPSDGYTF
TRBV6-2/TRBV6-3	TRBJ2-7	CASSYSYSTYEQYF
TRBV19	TRBJ1-5	CASNTGAYSNQPQHF
TRBV5-1	TRBJ2-7	CASSLRQGAQHEQYF
TRBV10-3	TRBJ2-3	CAISEASDRAAQYF
TRBV6-4	TRBJ1-5	CASPEDSFPGHSNQPQHF
TRBV6-1	TRBJ1-1	CASSEVRNTEAFF
TRBV5-5	TRBJ1-1	CASRSTGVSSTEAFF
TRBV7-2	TRBJ2-7	CASSQRLAGAEQYF
TRBV4-2	TRBJ1-6	CASSQDWAGVESPLHF
TRBV28	TRBJ2-7	CASSLIRRSSYEQYF
TRBV28	TRBJ2-5	CASSQTLAGGAETQYF
TRBV28	TRBJ2-1	CASSSQTSGSANEQFF
TRBV30	TRBJ1-2	CAWSVGGHPNGYTF
TRBV7-9	TRBJ1-1	CASSPTGGEAFF
TRBV18	TRBJ1-5	CASSPTQNSNQPQHF
TRBV9	TRBJ2-7	CASSAVGTVFEQYF
TRBV4-1	TRBJ1-4	CASSQVVSDDGKLFF
TRBV7-9	TRBJ2-5	CASTTGRETQYF
TRBV11-3	TRBJ2-2	CASNSGAGELFF
TRBV28	TRBJ1-2	CASSSGGTGKYGYTF
TRBV7-9	TRBJ1-4	CASSRSGFEKLFF
TRBV30	TRBJ2-2	CAWTFTSGSIGELFF
TRBV27	TRBJ1-6	CASSLSRVTNNSPLHF
TRBV5-4	TRBJ2-2	CASSSGQGSGELFF
TRBV5-1	TRBJ2-2	CASSFGGRVTGELFF
TRBV11-2	TRBJ2-5	CASSLNVQIAGGVLETQYF
TRBV4-2	TRBJ2-2	CASRRSGTGELFF
TRBV28	TRBJ1-4	CASSSTGYEKLFF
TRBV6-5	TRBJ2-7	CASHPSGGMSEQYF
TRBV19	TRBJ1-1	CASSKDNPGQVTNTEAFF
TRBV18	TRBJ1-1	CASSPGSGGTEAFF
TRBV19	TRBJ2-1	CASSIRASGGNEQFF
TRBV7-9	TRBJ1-3	CASSSSRGTVSGNTIYF
TRBV7-9	TRBJ2-5	CASSLKGAAEETQYF
TRBV5-1	TRBJ1-4	CASSSRTGGNEKLFF
TRBV4-3	TRBJ2-1	CASSQDSGLADHEQFF